The 10 T cell receptor beta chains below all came from one sample that was sequenced in a study of blood T cell repertoires in COVID-19. The data were produced by immunoSEQ multiplex PCR, yet TCRdb's version contains in-frame clones alone and is incomplete. The top ten clones hold roughly 8% of a sample with 200,000 to 250,000 clones, 75% to 90% of them seen once. Sequenced input: peripheral blood. These receptors originate from a woman at least 80 years old with COVID-19, enrolled during active disease.

The J gene is TRBJ1-1, the V gene TRBV7-2; TRBD1 might be the D (5 bases). The CDR3 consists of 14 residues. The germline CDR1 and CDR2 sequences are SGHTA and FQGNSA. V lost 2 bases to trimming and J lost 5 bases, with 12 bases between them. This CDR3 reads CASSLWGERTEAFF. CDR3 DNA: TGTGCCAGCAGCTTATGGGGGGAACGGACTGAAGCTTTCTTT.

CDR3 in DNA: TGTGCCAGCAGCGTCGGACACTACACTGAAGCTTTCTTT. The encoded protein is CASSVGHYTEAFF. The chain is built from TRBV19 and TRBJ1-1; a possible D gene is TRBD1 (5 bases). The ends were cut back, 9 bases at V and 3 bases at J, with 14 bases in the middle. The CDR3 consists of 13 residues. Germline V CDR1 and CDR2: LNHDA, SQIVND (reference sequence).

The chain uses TRBV5-1 and TRBJ2-7; perhaps TRBD1 as D (6 bases). CDR1 and CDR2 from the germline V gene are SGHRS and YFSETQ. Trimming cost V 2 bases and J 7 bases, with 13 bases left between them. This CDR3 has 13 amino acids. The CDR3 DNA sequence: TGCGCCAGCAGCTTCTTGCAGGGGCGAGAGCAGTACTTC. Encoded protein: CASSFLQGREQYF.

V and J are TRBV28 and TRBJ2-2; 10 positions agree with TRBD2. The V gene's germline CDR1 is MDHEN and CDR2 SYDVKM. V lost 5 bases and J lost 4; bases outside the gene matches: 10. The CDR3 is 17 residues long. The CDR3 spells CASSLPESGRATGELFF. DNA for the CDR3: TGTGCCAGCAGTCTGCCAGAGAGCGGGAGGGCCACCGGGGAGCTGTTTTTT.

The chain has TRBV7-2 and TRBJ1-2, with D tentatively TRBD1 (5 bases). There are 14 residues in the CDR3. The germline V and J ends were trimmed by 1 base and 4 bases, with 10 bases remaining between them. Germline CDR1 and CDR2: SGHTA and FQGNSA. The DNA of the CDR3 is TGTGCCAGCAGCTTAGGGGGGGGATCCTATGGCTACACCTTC. It is translated as CASSLGGGSYGYTF.

The chain carries TRBV15 and TRBJ1-1; 7 bases agree with TRBD1. This CDR3 is built from 17 residues. Germline values: CDR1 LNHNV, CDR2 YYDKDF (reference sequence). J lost 4 bases, V lost 0 bases, and 11 bases had no gene match. DNA of the CDR3: TGTGCCACCAGCAGAGATATAGGGGGCCTGGGTTTCACTGAAGCTTTCTTT. Its protein is CATSRDIGGLGFTEAFF.

This chain connects TRBV10-3 to TRBJ2-7; tentative D call: TRBD1 (6 bases). The germline gives CDR1 ENHRY, CDR2 SYGVKD. V gave up 5 bases and J gave up 2 bases, with 13 bases separating them. The CDR3 spans 14 residues. CDR3 sequence: CAISFGTMTYEQYF. For the CDR3, the DNA is TGTGCCATCAGTTTCGGGACAATGACCTACGAGCAGTACTTC.

The V and J genes are TRBV5-1 and TRBJ1-1, with D uncertain. Trimming pared 0 bases from V and 3 bases from J, leaving 18 bases between. Germline-derived CDR1 and CDR2 are SGHRS and YFSETQ. The CDR3 extends over 17 amino acids. The CDR3 protein is CASSLVLASRRDTEAFF. For the CDR3, the DNA is TGCGCCAGCAGCTTGGTCCTGGCGTCGAGGAGAGACACTGAAGCTTTCTTT. Full variable domain (rest looked up from reference TRBV5-1 and TRBJ1-1): KAGVTQTPRYLIKTRGQQVTLSCSPISGHRSVSWYQQTPGQGLQFLFEYFSETQRNKGNFPGRFSGRQFSNSRSEMNVSTLELGDSALYLCASSLVLASRRDTEAFFGQGTRLTVV.

This chain uses TRBV4-2 with TRBJ1-6; no reliable D call. V was trimmed by 3 bases and J by 6 bases, leaving 15 bases between them. Germline V gene lookup returns CDR1 LGHNA and CDR2 YNFKEQ. CDR3 length: 16 amino acids. The CDR3 loop reads CASSHPSPEGNSPLHF. The CDR3 nucleotides read TGTGCCAGCAGCCATCCCTCCCCGGAGGGTAATTCACCCCTCCACTTT.

This clone was picked up a small number of times. This sequence joins TRBV6-5 and TRBJ1-2; 8 nucleotides agree with TRBD1. With 3 bases clipped from V and 3 bases from J, the junction kept 3 bases outside the gene matches. Germline CDR1 is MNHEY and CDR2 is SVGAGI. The CDR3 runs to 14 residues. The CDR3 DNA is TGTGCCAGCAGTTATTTGACAGGGGACTATGGCTACACCTTC. It specifies CASSYLTGDYGYTF.